The T cell receptor (beta chain) under discussion was sequenced for a study of Graves' ophthalmopathy and Graves' hyperthyroidism. Study-wide results and caveats: Blood samples also showed most expanded thyroid clonotypes exceeding 0.001 frequency.

Researchers took RNA transcripts and amplified TCR beta CDR3 regions from them. RT-PCR in the first round used HTBI primers; a second-round multiplex PCR followed. MiXCR, run by TCRdb on the multiplex PCR reads, gives a single entry per CDR3 protein. The table includes 450,000 or so distinct CDR3 sequences, over 13% detected once. Germline loops: CDR1 LNHDA, CDR2 SQIVND (reference sequence). This CDR3 is built from 14 residues. For donors with ophthalmopathy, the disease showed moderate-to-severe activity, reached CAS ≥3 and NOSPECS ≥4, and had lasted under 3 months. Uncontrolled infections, other autoimmune diseases, pregnancy or lactation barred patients from enrollment. Regarding this clonotype: Antigen specificity is unknown. It may be a read error: a sequence one base away is much more abundant.

The origin of this receptor is a woman in her twenties or thirties with Graves' ophthalmopathy. The rearrangement uses TRBV19 and TRBJ1-5, with D maybe TRBD1 (5 bases). Material: blood. The CDR3 coding sequence is TGTGTCAGTAGTATAGATCCAGGGAACCAGCCCCAGCATTTT. This encodes CVSSIDPGNQPQHF. Variable domain in full (rest from reference TRBV19 and TRBJ1-5): DGGITQSPKYLFRKEGQNVTLSCEQNLNHDAMYWYRQDPGQGLRLIYYSQIVNDFQKGDIAEGYSVSREKKESFPLTVTSAQKNPTAFYLCVSSIDPGNQPQHFGDGTRLSIL.